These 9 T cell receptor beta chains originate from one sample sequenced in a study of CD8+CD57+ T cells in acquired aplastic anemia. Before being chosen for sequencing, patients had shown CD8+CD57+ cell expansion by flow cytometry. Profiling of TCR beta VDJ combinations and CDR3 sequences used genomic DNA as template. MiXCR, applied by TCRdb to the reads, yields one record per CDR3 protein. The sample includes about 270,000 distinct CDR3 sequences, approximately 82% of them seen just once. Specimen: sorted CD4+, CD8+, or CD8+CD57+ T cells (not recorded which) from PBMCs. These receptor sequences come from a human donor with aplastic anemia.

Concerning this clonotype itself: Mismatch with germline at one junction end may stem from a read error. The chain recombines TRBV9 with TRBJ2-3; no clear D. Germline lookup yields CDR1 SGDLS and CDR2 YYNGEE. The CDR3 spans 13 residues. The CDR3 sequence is CASGDGGTDAQDF. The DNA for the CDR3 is TGTGCCAGCGGCGACGGCGGCACAGATGCGCAGGATTTT.

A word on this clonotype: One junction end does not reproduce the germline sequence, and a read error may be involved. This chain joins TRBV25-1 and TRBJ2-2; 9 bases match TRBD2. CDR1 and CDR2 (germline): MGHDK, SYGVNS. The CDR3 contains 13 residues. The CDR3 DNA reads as TGTGTCAGCAACGGACTAGCGACCGGGGAGCTGTTTTTT. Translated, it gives CVSNGLATGELFF.

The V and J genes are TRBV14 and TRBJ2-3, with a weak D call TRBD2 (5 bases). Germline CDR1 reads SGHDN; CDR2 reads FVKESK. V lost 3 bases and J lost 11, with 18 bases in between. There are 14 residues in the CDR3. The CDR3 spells CASSHYNAGELQYF. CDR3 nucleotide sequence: TGTGCCAGCAGCCACTACAATGCCGGGGAGCTGCAGTATTTT.

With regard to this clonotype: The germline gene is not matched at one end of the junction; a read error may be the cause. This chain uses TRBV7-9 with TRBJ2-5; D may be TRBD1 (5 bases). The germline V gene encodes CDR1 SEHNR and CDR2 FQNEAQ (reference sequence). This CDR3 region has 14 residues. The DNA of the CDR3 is TGTGCCACCAGCAGGGCCTCCAGCCAAGAGACCTACTTCTTC. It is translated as CATSRASSQETYFF.

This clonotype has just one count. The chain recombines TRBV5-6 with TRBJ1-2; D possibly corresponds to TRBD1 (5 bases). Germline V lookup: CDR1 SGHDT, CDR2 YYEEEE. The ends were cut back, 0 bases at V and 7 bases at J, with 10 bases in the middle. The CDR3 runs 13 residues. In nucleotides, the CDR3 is TGTGCCAGCAGCTTGGGACAGCCAGGTGGCTACACCTTC. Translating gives CASSLGQPGGYTF.

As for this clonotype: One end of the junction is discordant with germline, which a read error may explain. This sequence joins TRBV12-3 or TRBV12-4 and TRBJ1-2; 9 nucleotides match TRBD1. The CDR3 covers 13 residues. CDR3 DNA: TGTGCCAGCACCCTCGGGACAGGGAATGGCTACGCCTTC. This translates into CASTLGTGNGYAF.

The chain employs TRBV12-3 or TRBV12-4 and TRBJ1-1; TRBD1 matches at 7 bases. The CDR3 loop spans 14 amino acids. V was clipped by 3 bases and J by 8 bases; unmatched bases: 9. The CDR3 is CASSLQGEQGEAFF. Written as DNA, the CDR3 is TGTGCCAGCAGTTTGCAGGGGGAACAGGGGGAAGCTTTCTTT.

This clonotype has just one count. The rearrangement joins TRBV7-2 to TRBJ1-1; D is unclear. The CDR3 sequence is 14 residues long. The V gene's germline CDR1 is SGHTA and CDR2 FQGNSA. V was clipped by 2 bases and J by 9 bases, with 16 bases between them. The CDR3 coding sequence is TGTGCCAGCAGCTTACCGGGTGCGAACGCTAAAGCTTTCTTT. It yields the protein CASSLPGANAKAFF. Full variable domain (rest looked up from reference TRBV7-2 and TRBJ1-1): GAGVSQSPSNKVTEKGKDVELRCDPISGHTALYWYRQSLGQGLEFLIYFQGNSAPDKSGLPSDRFSAERTGGSVSTLTIQRTQQEDSAVYLCASSLPGANAKAFFGQGTRLTVV.

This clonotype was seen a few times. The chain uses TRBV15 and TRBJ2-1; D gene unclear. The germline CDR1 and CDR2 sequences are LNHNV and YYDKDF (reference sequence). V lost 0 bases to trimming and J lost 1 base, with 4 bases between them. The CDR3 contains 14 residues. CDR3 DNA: TGTGCCACCAGCAGAGACCCGTCCTACAATGAGCAGTTCTTC. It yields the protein CATSRDPSYNEQFF.